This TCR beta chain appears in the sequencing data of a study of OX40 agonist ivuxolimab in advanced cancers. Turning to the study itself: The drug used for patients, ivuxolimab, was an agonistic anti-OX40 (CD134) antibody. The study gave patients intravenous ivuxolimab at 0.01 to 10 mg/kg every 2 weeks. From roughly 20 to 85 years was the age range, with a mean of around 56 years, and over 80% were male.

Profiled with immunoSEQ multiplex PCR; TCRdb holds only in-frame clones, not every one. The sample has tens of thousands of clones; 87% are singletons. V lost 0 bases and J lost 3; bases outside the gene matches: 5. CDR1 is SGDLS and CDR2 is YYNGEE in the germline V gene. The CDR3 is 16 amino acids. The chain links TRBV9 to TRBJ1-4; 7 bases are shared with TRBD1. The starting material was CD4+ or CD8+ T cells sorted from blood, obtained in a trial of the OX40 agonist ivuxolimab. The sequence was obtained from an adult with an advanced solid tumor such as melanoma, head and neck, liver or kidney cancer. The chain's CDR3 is CASSVVPTGANEKLFF. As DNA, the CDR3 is TGTGCCAGCAGCGTAGTGCCTACAGGGGCTAATGAAAAACTGTTTTTT.